Shown below are 14 T cell receptor beta chains from a single sample sequenced in a study of T cells in Graves' hyperthyroidism and ophthalmopathy. Amplification yielded TCR beta CDR3 regions, with RNA transcripts as the source. The TCR CDR3 first-round RT-PCR relied on the HTBI primer set. TCRdb reanalysed the multiplex PCR reads using MiXCR and keeps one entry per CDR3 protein. This table has roughly 570,000 distinct CDR3 sequences, 46% appearing once. The sample taken for sequencing was peripheral blood or thyroid tissue (not recorded which). Source of these receptors: a woman younger than 35 with Graves' hyperthyroidism.

V is TRBV24-1 and J is TRBJ2-1; no clear D. Germline V gives CDR1 KGHDR, CDR2 SFDVKD. The CDR3 is made up of 15 amino acids. Trimming stripped 8 bases from V and 0 bases from J, with 13 bases between. The CDR3 is CATNRGSSSYNEQFF. In DNA, the CDR3 is TGTGCCACCAACCGTGGGTCTAGCTCCTACAATGAGCAGTTCTTC.

The rearrangement links TRBV11-3 to TRBJ2-7; 10 nucleotides match TRBD2. Germline V gene data show CDR1 as SGHNT and CDR2 as YENEEA. J was trimmed by 7 bases and V by 5 bases; bases with no gene match: 11. The CDR3 contains 15 residues. The CDR3 sequence is CASSLTGTSVNEQYF. CDR3 coding DNA: TGTGCCAGCAGCCTAACCGGGACTAGCGTAAATGAGCAGTACTTC. Variable domain in full (rest from reference TRBV11-3 and TRBJ2-7): EAGVVQSPRYKIIEKKQPVAFWCNPISGHNTLYWYLQNLGQGPELLIRYENEEAVDDSQLPKDRFSAERLKGVDSTLKIQPAELGDSAVYLCASSLTGTSVNEQYFGPGTRLTVT.

This clonotype was picked up many times. The V and J genes are TRBV5-1 and TRBJ2-5; TRBD1 agrees at 7 bases. Germline V gene lookup returns CDR1 SGHRS and CDR2 YFSETQ. Losses at the gene ends were 4 bases for V and 6 bases for J; bases not matched to a gene: 9. This CDR3 region has 14 residues. The DNA for the CDR3 is TGCGCCAGCAGCACTAACAGGGGAACGAAGACCCAGTACTTC. It is translated as CASSTNRGTKTQYF.

This clonotype occurred many times. V is TRBV5-1 and J is TRBJ1-2, with a weak D call TRBD1 (5 bases). The CDR3 contains 14 residues. The V gene lost 1 base and the J gene lost 4 bases, with 11 bases spanning the gap. CDR1 and CDR2 from the germline V gene are SGHRS and YFSETQ. DNA for the CDR3: TGCGCCAGCAGCTTGCAGGGAGGGAGCTATGGCTACACCTTC. Protein sequence: CASSLQGGSYGYTF.

This clonotype was counted many times. DNA for the CDR3: TGTGCCAGCAGTGAATACAGGGATTCGGCCTACGAGCAGTACTTC. Its translation: CASSEYRDSAYEQYF. This chain links TRBV6-1 with TRBJ2-7, with D possibly matching TRBD1 (6 bases). This CDR3 region has 15 residues. Trimming pared 2 bases from V and 2 bases from J, leaving 13 bases between. Germline values: CDR1 MNHNS, CDR2 SASEGT.

This clonotype has only one observation. The chain is built from TRBV12-3 or TRBV12-4 and TRBJ1-4; 7 positions match TRBD1. The junction had 8 bases not matched to a gene; V was cut back by 7 bases and J by 6 bases. CDR3 size: 14 residues. As DNA, the CDR3 is TGTGCCAGCACCACCGGGGGGACAGATGAAAAACTGTTTTTT. It translates to CASTTGGTDEKLFF.

The chain carries TRBV20-1 and TRBJ2-2, with unresolved D. The germline V and J ends were trimmed by 2 bases and 4 bases, with 2 bases remaining between them. The CDR3 contains 11 residues. Germline CDR1 DFQATT, CDR2 SNEGSKA (reference sequence). CDR3 residues: CSARPTGELFF. The CDR3 DNA reads as TGCAGTGCTAGACCCACCGGGGAGCTGTTTTTT.

This chain connects TRBV12-3 or TRBV12-4 to TRBJ1-4, with D possibly TRBD1 on 5 matching bases. The CDR3 consists of 16 residues. The germline V and J ends were trimmed by 1 base and 6 bases, with 15 bases remaining between them. For the CDR3, the DNA is TGTGCCAGCAGTTTAGATGGGGGAGGGGAGGATGAAAAACTGTTTTTT. Protein sequence: CASSLDGGGEDEKLFF.

The chain employs TRBV20-1 and TRBJ2-7, with D perhaps matching TRBD1 (5 bases). TRBJ2-1 matches the DNA end more closely, so the J call is doubtful. Germline V gene data show CDR1 as DFQATT and CDR2 as SNEGSKA (reference sequence). The CDR3 runs 14 residues. The CDR3 here is CSAGFWEGANEQFF. The CDR3 nucleotides read TGCAGTGCTGGGTTCTGGGAAGGGGCTAATGAGCAGTTCTTC.

The rearrangement links TRBV20-1 to TRBJ1-5; D is uncertain. Trimming took 5 bases from V and 0 from J, leaving 14 bases between them. This CDR3 is 15 amino acids long. Germline assignment: CDR1 DFQATT and CDR2 SNEGSKA (reference sequence). The CDR3 coding sequence is TGCAGTGCTGTTACTGGTCATATTAGCAATCAGCCCCAGCATTTT. Amino acid sequence: CSAVTGHISNQPQHF.

There are a few counts of this clonotype. This chain connects TRBV2 to TRBJ2-3; TRBD2 might be the D (6 bases). CDR3 size: 13 residues. The germline V gene encodes CDR1 SNHLY and CDR2 FYNNEI. Between the trimmed V and J ends, which lost 7 bases and 0 bases, there was a span of 8 bases. CDR3 amino acids: CASTGLSTDTQYF. The CDR3 nucleotides are TGTGCCAGCACCGGACTAAGCACAGATACGCAGTATTTT.

About this clonotype itself: One end of the junction does not line up with germline, which may come from a read error. The chain employs TRBV24-1 and TRBJ2-6, with 10 bases lining up with TRBD1. The CDR3 length is 14 residues. The germline V gene has CDR1 KGHDR and CDR2 SFDVKD. The CDR3 is CATRAGTGDNVLTF. The DNA for the CDR3 is TGTGCCACCCGGGCCGGGACAGGGGACAACGTCCTGACTTTC.

The table lists this clonotype with a count of one. V is TRBV10-3 and J is TRBJ1-5, with 7 bases matching TRBD1. Germline V gene data show CDR1 as ENHRY and CDR2 as SYGVKD. This CDR3 has 14 residues. With 2 bases clipped from V and 7 bases from J, the junction kept 5 bases outside the gene matches. The CDR3 DNA sequence: TGTGCCATCAGTGAGCCCGACAGGGACCAGCCCCAGCATTTT. This encodes CAISEPDRDQPQHF.

This clonotype occurred many times. The chain recombines TRBV12-3 or TRBV12-4 with TRBJ1-5, with a possible D match to TRBD1 (5 bases). The CDR3 extends over 15 amino acids. Trimming cost V 2 bases and J 7 bases, with 15 bases left between them. In nucleotides, the CDR3 is TGTGCCAGCAGTTTACTTAGGGGTTTGGGGCAGCCCCAGCATTTT. Translated, it gives CASSLLRGLGQPQHF.